This T cell receptor (beta chain) was documented in a study of blood T cell repertoires in COVID-19. The wider study: Sites across the United States, Italy and Spain contributed samples from acute and convalescent COVID-19. The cDNA or gDNA used as material had been derived from T cells, B-cell-depleted T cells, or PBMCs.

Study processing details: How many nucleated cells were present was estimated from reference gene primer amplification. Clones were read by immunoSEQ multiplex PCR, and TCRdb kept only the in-frame ones, dropping some. That table gives V, J and clone size, and the DNA gave D and trimming. The sample lists about 200,000 clones, about 80% occurring once. Between the trimmed V and J ends, which lost 3 bases and 3 bases, there was a span of 9 bases. The CDR3 consists of 14 residues. Germline V lookup: CDR1 SEHNR, CDR2 FQNEAQ (reference sequence). This clone was picked up a small number of times. Sequencing was carried out using peripheral blood. The rearrangement links TRBV7-9 to TRBJ1-5; D not resolved. This receptor was identified in a human donor with acute or convalescent COVID-19. The donor label of this sample is uncertain. CDR3 nucleotide sequence: TGTGCCAGCAGCTTTTCTGAAGCCAATCAGCCCCAGCATTTT. Protein product: CASSFSEANQPQHF.